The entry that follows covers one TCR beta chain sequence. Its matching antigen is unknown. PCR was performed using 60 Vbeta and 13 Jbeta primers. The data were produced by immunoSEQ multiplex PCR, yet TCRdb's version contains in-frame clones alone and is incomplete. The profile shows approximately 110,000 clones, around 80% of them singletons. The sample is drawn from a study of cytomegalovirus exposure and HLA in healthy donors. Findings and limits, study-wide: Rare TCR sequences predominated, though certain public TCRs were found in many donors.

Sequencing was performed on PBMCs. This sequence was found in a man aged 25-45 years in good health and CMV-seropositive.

CDR3 protein: CASSQGRGGNEQFF. CDR3 sequence (DNA): TGCGCCAGCAGCCAAGGGCGGGGAGGGAATGAGCAGTTCTTC. This chain connects TRBV4-1 to TRBJ2-1, with 7 bases matching TRBD2. Germline values: CDR1 MGHRA, CDR2 YSYEKL. The CDR3 spans 14 residues. The V and J ends lost 1 base and 7 bases, in that order; junction bases with no gene match: 4.